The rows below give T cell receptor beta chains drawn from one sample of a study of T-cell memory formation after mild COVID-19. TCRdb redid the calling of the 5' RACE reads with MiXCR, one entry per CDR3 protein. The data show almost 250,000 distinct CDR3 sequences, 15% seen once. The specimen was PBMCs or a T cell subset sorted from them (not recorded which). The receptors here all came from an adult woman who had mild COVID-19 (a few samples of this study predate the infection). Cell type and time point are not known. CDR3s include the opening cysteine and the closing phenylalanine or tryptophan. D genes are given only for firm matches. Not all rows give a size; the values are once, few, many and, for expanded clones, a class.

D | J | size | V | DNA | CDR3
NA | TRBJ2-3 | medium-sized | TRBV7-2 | TGTGCCAGCAGCTTAGCGAGTATGGATACGCAGTATTTT | CASSLASMDTQYF
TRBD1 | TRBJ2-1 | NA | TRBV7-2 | TGTGCCAGCAGCTCAGACAGGGATAAGCAGTTCTTC | CASSSDRDKQFF
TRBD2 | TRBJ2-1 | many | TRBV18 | TGTGCCAGCTCACCGACTAGCGGGTCGAATGAGCAGTTCTTC | CASSPTSGSNEQFF
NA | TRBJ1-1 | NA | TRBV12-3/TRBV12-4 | TGTGCCAGCAGTTTCGGGTCTTATGAAGCTTTCTTT | CASSFGSYEAFF
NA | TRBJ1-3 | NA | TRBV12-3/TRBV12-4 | TGTGCCAGCAGCCCTGCTACCTCTGGAAACACCATATATTTT | CASSPATSGNTIYF
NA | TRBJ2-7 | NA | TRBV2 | TGTGCCAGCAGGGGAGGAGGGCCAGAGCAGTACTTC | CASRGGGPEQYF
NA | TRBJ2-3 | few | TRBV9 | TGTGCCAGCAGCGCAACACAGGGAAGCACAGATACGCAGTATTTT | CASSATQGSTDTQYF
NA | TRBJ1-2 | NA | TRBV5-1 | TGCGCCAGCAGCCAGAGTCCAGAAAACTATGGCTACACCTTC | CASSQSPENYGYTF
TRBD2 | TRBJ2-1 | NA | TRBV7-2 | TGTGCCAGCAGCTCCGCGGGGAGGGGCTACAATGAGCAGTTCTTC | CASSSAGRGYNEQFF
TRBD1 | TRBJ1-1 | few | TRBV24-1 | TGTGCCACCAAGAGGGACAGGGATATTACCACTGAAGCTTTCTTT | CATKRDRDITTEAFF
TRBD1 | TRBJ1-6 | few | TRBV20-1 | TGCAGTGCTAGGAGACAGGGGCCCTATAATTCACCCCTCCACTTT | CSARRQGPYNSPLHF
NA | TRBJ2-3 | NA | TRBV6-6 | TGTGCCAGCAGTTACTCCCAGGGTAGCACAGATACGCAGTATTTT | CASSYSQGSTDTQYF
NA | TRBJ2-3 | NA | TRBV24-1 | TGTGCCACCAGTGTGCCGGACCTTAGCACAGATACGCAGTATTTT | CATSVPDLSTDTQYF
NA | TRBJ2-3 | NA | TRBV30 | TGTGCCTGGAGTGTAACTCGGGGGTATACAGATACGCAGTATTTT | CAWSVTRGYTDTQYF
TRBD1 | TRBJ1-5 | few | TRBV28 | TGTGCCAGCAGTCTTCCGACAGGGGGGAGTCAGCCCCAGCATTTT | CASSLPTGGSQPQHF
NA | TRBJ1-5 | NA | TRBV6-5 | TGTGCCAGCAGTTACTCAGGGGTTTGGGATCAGCCCCAGCATTTT | CASSYSGVWDQPQHF
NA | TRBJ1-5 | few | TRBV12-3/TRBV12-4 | TGTGCCAGCAGTTTAAGGTCGGGGGGGGGGAGCAATCAGCCCCAGCATTTT | CASSLRSGGGSNQPQHF
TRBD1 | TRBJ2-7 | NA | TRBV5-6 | TGTGCCAGCAGGCAGTCCGGGACAGGGACCTACGAGCAGTACTTC | CASRQSGTGTYEQYF
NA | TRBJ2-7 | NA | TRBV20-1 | TGCAGTGCTAGGGAACAGGGCCCAGGCGAGCAGTACTTC | CSAREQGPGEQYF
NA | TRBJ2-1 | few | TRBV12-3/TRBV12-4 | TGTGCCAGCAGTTTAGAACAGTCCTACAATGAGCAGTTCTTC | CASSLEQSYNEQFF
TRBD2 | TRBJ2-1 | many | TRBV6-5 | TGTGCCAGCAGGGGCCGGCGGGAGCGACACAATGAGCAGTTCTTC | CASRGRRERHNEQFF
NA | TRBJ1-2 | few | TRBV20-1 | TGCAGTGCTATAAGGCACAGGGCATATAACTATGGCTACACCTTC | CSAIRHRAYNYGYTF
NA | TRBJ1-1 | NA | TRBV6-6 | TGTGCCAGCACGACCCCTCGGGGGCCCACTGAAGCTTTCTTT | CASTTPRGPTEAFF
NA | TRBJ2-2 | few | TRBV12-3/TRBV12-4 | TGTGCCAGCAGTTTAGCCCCAGGGATGGCCGGGGAGCTGTTTTTT | CASSLAPGMAGELFF
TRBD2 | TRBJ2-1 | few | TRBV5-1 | TGCGCCAGCAGCTTGTACCCGGGGGGGCAACTCGATGAGCAGTTCTTC | CASSLYPGGQLDEQFF
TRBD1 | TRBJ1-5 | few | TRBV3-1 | TGTGCCAGCAGCCTACAGGGGGCCGTCAATCAGCCCCAGCATTTT | CASSLQGAVNQPQHF
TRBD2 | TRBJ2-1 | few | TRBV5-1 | TGCGCCAGCAGCTTGGAGGGAGCGGGGGGTTACAATGAGCAGTTCTTC | CASSLEGAGGYNEQFF
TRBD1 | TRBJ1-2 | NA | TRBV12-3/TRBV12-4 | TGTGCCAGCAGCCTGACAGGGGCGAGTGGCTACACCTTC | CASSLTGASGYTF
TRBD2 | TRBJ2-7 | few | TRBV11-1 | TGTGCCAGCAGTCGGACTAGTAGCTACGAGCAGTACTTC | CASSRTSSYEQYF
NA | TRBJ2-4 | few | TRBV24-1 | TGTGCCACCAGTGGGGCCGAGGACCCCAAAAACATTCAGTACTTC | CATSGAEDPKNIQYF
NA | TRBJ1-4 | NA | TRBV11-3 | TGTGCCAGCAGCTTAGATGGTCAGGCAACTAATGAAAAACTGTTTTTT | CASSLDGQATNEKLFF
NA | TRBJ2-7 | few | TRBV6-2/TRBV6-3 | TGTGCCAGCAGTAACTTCTACGAGCAGTACTTC | CASSNFYEQYF
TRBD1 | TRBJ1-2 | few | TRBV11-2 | TGTGCCAGCAGCTTACAGGGGGATGGCTACACCTTC | CASSLQGDGYTF
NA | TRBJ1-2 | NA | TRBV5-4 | TGTGCCAGCAGCTTGGCCCGGGACGGAAACTATGGCTACACCTTC | CASSLARDGNYGYTF
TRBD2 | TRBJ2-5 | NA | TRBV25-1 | TGTGCCAGCAGTGAATCAAGCGGGGGAATGGGGACCCAGTACTTC | CASSESSGGMGTQYF
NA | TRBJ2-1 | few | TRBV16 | TGTGCCAGCAGAATAGGACAGCACAATGAGCAGTTCTTC | CASRIGQHNEQFF
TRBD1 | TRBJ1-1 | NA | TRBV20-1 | TGCAGTCCCAGACAGGGTAACACTGAAGCTTTCTTT | CSPRQGNTEAFF
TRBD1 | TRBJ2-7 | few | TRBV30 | TGTGCCTCCAGTCGGGGGACAGGAGCTTTAGGTTACGAGCAGTACTTC | CASSRGTGALGYEQYF
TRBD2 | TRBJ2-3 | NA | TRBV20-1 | TGCAGTGCTAGAGATGGGGGGGAGGCGCCCACAGATACGCAGTATTTT | CSARDGGEAPTDTQYF
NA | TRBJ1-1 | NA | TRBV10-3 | TGTGCCACCGGGGACAAACGGAACACTGAAGCTTTCTTT | CATGDKRNTEAFF
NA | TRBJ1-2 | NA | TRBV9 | TGTGCCAGCAGCGTGGGACAACTATTCAATGGCTACACCTTC | CASSVGQLFNGYTF
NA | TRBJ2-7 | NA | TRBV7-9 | TGTGCCAGCAGTCTCGGGGGCAGGACCTCCTACGAGCAGTACTTC | CASSLGGRTSYEQYF
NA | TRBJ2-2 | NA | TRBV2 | TGTGCCAGCAGCAGGGACTCTTCGAGGACCGGGGAGCTGTTTTTT | CASSRDSSRTGELFF
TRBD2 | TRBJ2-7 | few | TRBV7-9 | TGTGCCAGCAGCTCCCTAGCGGGAGGATCGGGCGAGCAGTACTTC | CASSSLAGGSGEQYF
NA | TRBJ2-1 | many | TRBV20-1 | TGCAGTGCTCCCGTTGCCGGATCCTCCTACAATGAGCAGTTCTTC | CSAPVAGSSYNEQFF